Following are 7 T cell receptor beta chains from one sample sequenced in a study of beta chain features in type 1 diabetes. Study results and limitations: People with Type 1 diabetes carried modestly yet significantly shorter TCRB CDR3s in all four CD4+ subsets.

No cognate antigen is known for these TCRs. Expressed TCRB transcripts were sequenced after all isolated RNA was converted to cDNA. Method: immunoSEQ multiplex PCR; TCRdb's copy keeps in-frame clones and lacks some. The sample has a few hundred thousand clones; 15% to 20% are singletons. The specimen was naive CD4+ T cells from blood. The source is a man aged 25-45 years with type 1 diabetes.

With respect to this clone: Different DNA sequences within this sample yield the same CDR3. The V call is TRBV10-3, the J call TRBJ2-1; D unresolved. Trimming cost V 8 bases and J 5 bases, with 7 bases left between them. The CDR3 extends over 11 amino acids. Germline V lookup: CDR1 ENHRY, CDR2 SYGVKD. The CDR3 region is CAISADNEQFF. The DNA for the CDR3 is TGTGCCATCTCGGCAGACAATGAGCAGTTCTTC.

This clone was observed a few times. The CDR3 sequence is CSVEDRAGPGYEQYF. CDR3 nucleotides: TGCAGCGTTGAAGATCGTGCGGGCCCAGGGTACGAGCAGTACTTC. The chain couples TRBV29-1 to TRBJ2-7; tentatively, D is TRBD1 or TRBD2 (5 bases each). From germline, CDR1 is SQVTM and CDR2 ANQGSEA. The CDR3 contains 15 residues. V was trimmed by 0 bases and J by 4 bases, leaving 16 bases between them.

This chain joins TRBV5-4 and TRBJ2-5; 8 bases are shared with TRBD2. Germline CDR1 SGHNT, CDR2 YYREEE (reference sequence). Germline trimming cut 3 bases from V and 3 bases from J; bases unmatched to any gene: 4. The CDR3 sequence is 14 residues long. The CDR3 reads CASSSPGGEETQYF. CDR3 coding DNA: TGTGCCAGCAGCTCCCCCGGGGGGGAAGAGACCCAGTACTTC.

V usage is TRBV23-1 and J usage is TRBJ1-1, with a weak D call TRBD1 (6 bases). TRBV23-1 is placed among ORFs of uncertain function. The CDR3 has 13 amino acids. Trimming pared 0 bases from V and 13 bases from J, leaving 15 bases between. The CDR3 bases are TGCGCCAGCAGTCAATCCCTCCGGGACACCGGTTTCTTT. Encoded protein: CASSQSLRDTGFF.

V is TRBV2 and J is TRBJ2-3; possibly TRBD1 or TRBD2 for D (5 bases each). Trimming stripped 6 bases from V and 2 bases from J, with 15 bases between. Germline CDR1 SNHLY, CDR2 FYNNEI. The CDR3 loop spans 15 amino acids. The CDR3, as DNA: TGTGCCAGCAGACTCCGGGACCGAGCCACAGATACGCAGTATTTT. Encoded protein: CASRLRDRATDTQYF.

This chain links TRBV29-1 with TRBJ1-1, with TRBD1 matching over 9 bases. CDR3 length equals 15 residues. Looked up from germline, CDR1 is SQVTM and CDR2 is ANQGSEA. Unmatched junction bases numbered 13, after V lost 7 bases and J lost 4 bases. Here the CDR3 reads CSASGTGLESTEAFF. Here the CDR3 DNA reads TGCAGCGCTTCCGGGACAGGGTTGGAGTCCACTGAAGCTTTCTTT.

Written as DNA, the CDR3 is TGTGCCAGCAGCTTACGCAGGCGGGAGACCGGGGAGCTGTTTTTT. This encodes CASSLRRRETGELFF. The rearrangement links TRBV7-8 to TRBJ2-2; 7 bases map to TRBD2. The CDR3 consists of 15 residues. Germline CDR1 SGHVS, CDR2 FQNEAQ. Trimming at V came to 2 bases and at J to 5 bases, leaving 5 bases not matched to a gene.